This T cell receptor (beta chain) is drawn from a study of OX40 agonist ivuxolimab in advanced cancers. The germline gives CDR1 LNHDA, CDR2 SQIVND (reference sequence). This CDR3 spans 20 amino acids. Trimming removed 10 bases at V and 1 base at J, with 33 bases between. Generated by immunoSEQ multiplex PCR, the TCRdb table keeps only in-frame clones and is missing some. Of roughly 92,000 clones listed, about 90% were seen once; the top ten hold under 0.95%. This receptor was taken from an adult with an advanced solid tumor such as melanoma, head and neck, liver or kidney cancer. Sequenced here: CD4+ or CD8+ T cells sorted from blood, sampled in a trial of the OX40 agonist ivuxolimab. V is TRBV19 and J is TRBJ2-3; D is unresolved. The CDR3 coding sequence is TGTGCCACCCGGCCTTCGACGATCCGGCAAATTAGGCCGGGCACAGATACGCAGTATTTT. Translation gives CATRPSTIRQIRPGTDTQYF. The variable domain in full, with the rest retrieved from reference TRBV19 and TRBJ2-3, is DGGITQSPKYLFRKEGQNVTLSCEQNLNHDAMYWYRQDPGQGLRLIYYSQIVNDFQKGDIAEGYSVSREKKESFPLTVTSAQKNPTAFYLCATRPSTIRQIRPGTDTQYFGPGTRLTVL.